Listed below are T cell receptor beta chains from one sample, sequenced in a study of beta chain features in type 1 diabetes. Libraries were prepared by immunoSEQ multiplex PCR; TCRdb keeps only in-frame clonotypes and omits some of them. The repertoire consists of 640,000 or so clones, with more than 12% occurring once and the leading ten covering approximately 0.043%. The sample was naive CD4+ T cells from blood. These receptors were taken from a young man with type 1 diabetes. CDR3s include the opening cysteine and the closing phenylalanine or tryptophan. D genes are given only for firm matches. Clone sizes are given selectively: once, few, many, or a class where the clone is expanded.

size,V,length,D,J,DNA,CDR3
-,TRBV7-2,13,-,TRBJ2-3,TGTGCCAGCAGCTTGACTTGGTGGGATACGCAGTATTTT,CASSLTWWDTQYF
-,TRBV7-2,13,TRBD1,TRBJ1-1,TGTGCCAGCAGGAAGGGACAGGGCGATGAAGCTTTCTTT,CASRKGQGDEAFF
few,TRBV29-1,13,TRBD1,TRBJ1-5,TGCAGCGTGGCCCAGGGGGACCATCAGCCCCAGCATTTT,CSVAQGDHQPQHF
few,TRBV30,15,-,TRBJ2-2,TGTGCCTGGAGGGTTTTGGGGGAGTCCACCGGGGAGCTGTTTTTT,CAWRVLGESTGELFF
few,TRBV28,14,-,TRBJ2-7,TGTGCCAGCAGTTTCACGGGGCAGTTTTTTGAGCAGTACTTC,CASSFTGQFFEQYF
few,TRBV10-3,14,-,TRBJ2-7,TGTGCCATCAGAGGGGACTCGAGCTCCTACGAGCAGTACTTC,CAIRGDSSSYEQYF
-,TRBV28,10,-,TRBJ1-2,TGTGCCAGCCGATTCGGGGGCTACACCTTC,CASRFGGYTF
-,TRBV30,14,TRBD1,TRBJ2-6,TGTGCCTGGGATAGGGGGCTTGGGGCCAACGTCCTGACTTTC,CAWDRGLGANVLTF
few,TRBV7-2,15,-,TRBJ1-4,TGTGCCAGCAGCTTAGGCACGGCCGGTAGAGAAAAACTGTTTTTT,CASSLGTAGREKLFF
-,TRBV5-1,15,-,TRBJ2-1,TGCGCCAGCAGCTTGACTTTGCGCTCCTACAATGAGCAGTTCTTC,CASSLTLRSYNEQFF
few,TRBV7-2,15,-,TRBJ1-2,TGTGCCAGCAGTTTCCAGGAGGGCAGGGACTATGGCTACACCTTC,CASSFQEGRDYGYTF
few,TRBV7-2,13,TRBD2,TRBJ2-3,TGTGCCAGTGAAACTAGCGGGACAGATACGCAGTATTTT,CASETSGTDTQYF
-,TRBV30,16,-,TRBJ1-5,TGTGCCTGGAGTTCCCCGGGAGTGCTTTCGGGACAGCCCCAGCATTTT,CAWSSPGVLSGQPQHF
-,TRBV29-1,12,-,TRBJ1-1,TGCAGCGTTCTGCGGGGGACCTCTGAAGCTTTCTTT,CSVLRGTSEAFF
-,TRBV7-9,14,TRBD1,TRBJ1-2,TGTGCCAGCAGCCTGCGACAGGGGGGAGATGGCTACACCTTC,CASSLRQGGDGYTF
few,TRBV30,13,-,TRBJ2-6,TGTGCCTGGGCCGATTCTGGGGCCAACGTCCTGACTTTC,CAWADSGANVLTF
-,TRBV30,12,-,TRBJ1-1,TGTGCCTGGGGTCTCATGAACACTGAAGCTTTCTTT,CAWGLMNTEAFF
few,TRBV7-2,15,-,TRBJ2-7,TGTGCCAGCAGCTCCCGTCAGGTCAGCTCCTACGAGCAGTACTTC,CASSSRQVSSYEQYF
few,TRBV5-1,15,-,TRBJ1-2,TGCGCCAGCAGCTTAGCCGGGACTTCGATCTATGGCTACACCTTC,CASSLAGTSIYGYTF
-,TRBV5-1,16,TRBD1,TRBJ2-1,TGCGCCAGCAGCCCGACAGGGCTAAACTCCTACAATGAGCAGTTCTTC,CASSPTGLNSYNEQFF
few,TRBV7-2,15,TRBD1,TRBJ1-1,TGTGCCAGCAGCAAAGCCGGCCAGGGGGGCACTGAAGCTTTCTTT,CASSKAGQGGTEAFF
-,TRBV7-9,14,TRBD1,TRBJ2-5,TGTGCCAGCAGCTTAACAGGGGGCGGGGAGACCCAGTACTTC,CASSLTGGGETQYF
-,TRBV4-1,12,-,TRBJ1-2,TGCGCCAGCAGCCAACAGAGCTATGGCTACACCTTC,CASSQQSYGYTF
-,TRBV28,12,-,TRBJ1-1,TGTGCCAGCAGTCTCCGGGACGGTGAAGCTTTCTTT,CASSLRDGEAFF
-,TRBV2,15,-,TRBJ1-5,TGTGCCAGCAGTTCCATGTTGCACGACGGGCAGCCCCAGCATTTT,CASSSMLHDGQPQHF
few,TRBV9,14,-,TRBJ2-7,TGTGCCAGCAGCGTAGCCCTAGGGGCGTACGAGCAGTACTTC,CASSVALGAYEQYF
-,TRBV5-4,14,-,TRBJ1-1,TGTGCCAGCAGCACGAGGACTGACCCAACTGAAGCTTTCTTT,CASSTRTDPTEAFF
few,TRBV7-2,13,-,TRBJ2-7,TGTGCCAGCAGCTTAAGACGGACCTACGAGCAGTACTTC,CASSLRRTYEQYF
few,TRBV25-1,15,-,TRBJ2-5,TGTGCCAGCAGTGAATTTAGGGCAGTTGGAGAGACCCAGTACTTC,CASSEFRAVGETQYF